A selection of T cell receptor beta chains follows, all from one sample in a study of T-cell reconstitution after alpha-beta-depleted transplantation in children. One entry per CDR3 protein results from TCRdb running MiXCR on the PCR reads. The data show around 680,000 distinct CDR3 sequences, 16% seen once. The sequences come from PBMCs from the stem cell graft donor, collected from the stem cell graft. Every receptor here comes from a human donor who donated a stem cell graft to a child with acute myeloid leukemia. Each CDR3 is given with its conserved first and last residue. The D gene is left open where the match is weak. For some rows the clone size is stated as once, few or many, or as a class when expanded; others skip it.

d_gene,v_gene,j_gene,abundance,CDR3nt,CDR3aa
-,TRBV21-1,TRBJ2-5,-,TGTGCCAGCAGGGGACTAGCGGGGGGTCGGGAGACCCAGTACTTC,CASRGLAGGRETQYF
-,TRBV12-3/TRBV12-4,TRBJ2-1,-,TGTGCCAGCAGCCCCAAACGAGGGGGGAGCTCCTACAATGAGCAGTTCTTC,CASSPKRGGSSYNEQFF
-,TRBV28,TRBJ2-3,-,TGTGCCAGCAGTTTAGCGGGGCCTACTAATCTCGAGTATTTT,CASSLAGPTNLEYF
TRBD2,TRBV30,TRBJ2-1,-,TGTGCCTGGGACTCGCCTGGGAGGGCAGGAGAGCAGTTCTTC,CAWDSPGRAGEQFF
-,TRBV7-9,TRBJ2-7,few,TGTGCCAGCAGCTTAAGCGACATTACCTACGAGCAGTACTTC,CASSLSDITYEQYF
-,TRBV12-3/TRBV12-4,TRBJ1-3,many,TGTGCCAGCACTATCACCTCCCGGGGCAGGGCTCACGGAAACACCATATATTTT,CASTITSRGRAHGNTIYF
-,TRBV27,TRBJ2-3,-,TGTGTCAGCAGTTCCCGCCTCCGTGGCGGGCTGGTAGATACGCAGTATTTT,CVSSSRLRGGLVDTQYF
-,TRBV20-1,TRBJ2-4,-,TGCAGTGCCGGGGGTGCAGATTCCCTGCTAGCCAAAAACATTCAGTACTTC,CSAGGADSLLAKNIQYF
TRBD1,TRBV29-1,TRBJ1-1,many,TGCAGCGTTGTGGGGGCGCAGGGGGAGGTCACTGAAGCTTTCTTT,CSVVGAQGEVTEAFF
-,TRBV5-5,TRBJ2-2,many,TGTGCCAGCAGCGTAGGGGACTCCGGGGAGCTGTTTTTT,CASSVGDSGELFF
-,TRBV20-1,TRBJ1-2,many,TGCAGTGCTAGAGGCCCTCCCACAGGGTCCTATGGCTACACCTTC,CSARGPPTGSYGYTF
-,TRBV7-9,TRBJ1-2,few,TGTGCCAGCAGCTTACATGGGACACCTAACTATGGCTACACCTTC,CASSLHGTPNYGYTF
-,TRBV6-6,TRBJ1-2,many,TGTGCCAGCAGTCAAGGGAGCACCTATGGCTACACCTTC,CASSQGSTYGYTF
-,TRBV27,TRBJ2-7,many,TGTGCCAGCAGTCTCGGACAGAACTACGAGCAGTACTTC,CASSLGQNYEQYF
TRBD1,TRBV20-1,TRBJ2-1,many,TGCAGTGCTAGAGATGTGGGACAGCCCTACAATGAGCAGTTCTTC,CSARDVGQPYNEQFF
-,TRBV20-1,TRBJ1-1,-,TGCAGTGCTAGAAGATTGCGGACGGGGAGTATGAACACTGAAGCTTTCTTT,CSARRLRTGSMNTEAFF
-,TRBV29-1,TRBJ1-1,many,TGCAGCGTTGCTCGGACTAGAAGGGCTTTCTTT,CSVARTRRAFF
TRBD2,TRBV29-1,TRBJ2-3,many,TGCAGCGTTGAAGCATGGGCGGGGGGGACAGATACGCAGTATTTT,CSVEAWAGGTDTQYF
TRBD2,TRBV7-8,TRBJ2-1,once,TGTGCCAGCAGCTTAACTGGGGTTAGCGGGGGTATGAATGAGCAGTTCTTC,CASSLTGVSGGMNEQFF
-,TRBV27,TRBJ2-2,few,TGTGCCAGCAGGCGGGGGCCCGGGGAGCTGTTTTTT,CASRRGPGELFF
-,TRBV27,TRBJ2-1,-,TGTGCCAGCAGTTACCTAGCGTGGAGTGAGCAGTTCTTC,CASSYLAWSEQFF
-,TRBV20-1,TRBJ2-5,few,TGCAGTGCTAGAGTTCCTCCGGGTGCCGTGCATCAAGAGACCCAGTACTTC,CSARVPPGAVHQETQYF
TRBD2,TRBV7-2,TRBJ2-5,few,TGTGCCAGCAGCTTAGGGGTACTAGCGGGGAAAGAGACCCAGTACTTC,CASSLGVLAGKETQYF
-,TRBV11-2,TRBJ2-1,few,TGTGCCAGCAGCGGAAGTATCCCAGGGCAATACAATGAGCAGTTCTTC,CASSGSIPGQYNEQFF
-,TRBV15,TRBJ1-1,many,TGTGCCACCAGCAGTGGGAAGGTGCACACTGAAGCTTTCTTT,CATSSGKVHTEAFF
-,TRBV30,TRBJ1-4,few,TGTGCCTGGAATAACGGGGATGCAACTAATGAAAAACTGTTTTTT,CAWNNGDATNEKLFF